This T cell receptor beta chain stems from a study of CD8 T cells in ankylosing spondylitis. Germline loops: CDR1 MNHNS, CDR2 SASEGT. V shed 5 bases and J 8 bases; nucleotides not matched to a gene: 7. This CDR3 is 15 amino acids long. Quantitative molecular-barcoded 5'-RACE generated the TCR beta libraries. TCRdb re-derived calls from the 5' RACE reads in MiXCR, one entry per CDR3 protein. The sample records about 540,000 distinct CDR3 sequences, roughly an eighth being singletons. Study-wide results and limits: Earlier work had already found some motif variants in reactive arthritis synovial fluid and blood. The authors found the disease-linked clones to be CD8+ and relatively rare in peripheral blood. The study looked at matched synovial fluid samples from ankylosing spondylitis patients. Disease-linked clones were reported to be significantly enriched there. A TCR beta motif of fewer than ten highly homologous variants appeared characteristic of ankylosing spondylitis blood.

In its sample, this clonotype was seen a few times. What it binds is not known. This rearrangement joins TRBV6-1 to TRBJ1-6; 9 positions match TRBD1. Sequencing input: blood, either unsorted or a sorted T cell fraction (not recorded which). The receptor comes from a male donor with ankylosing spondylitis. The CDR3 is CASSPGTGRDSPLHF. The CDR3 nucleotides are TGTGCCAGCAGTCCTGGGACAGGGAGGGATTCACCCCTCCACTTT.